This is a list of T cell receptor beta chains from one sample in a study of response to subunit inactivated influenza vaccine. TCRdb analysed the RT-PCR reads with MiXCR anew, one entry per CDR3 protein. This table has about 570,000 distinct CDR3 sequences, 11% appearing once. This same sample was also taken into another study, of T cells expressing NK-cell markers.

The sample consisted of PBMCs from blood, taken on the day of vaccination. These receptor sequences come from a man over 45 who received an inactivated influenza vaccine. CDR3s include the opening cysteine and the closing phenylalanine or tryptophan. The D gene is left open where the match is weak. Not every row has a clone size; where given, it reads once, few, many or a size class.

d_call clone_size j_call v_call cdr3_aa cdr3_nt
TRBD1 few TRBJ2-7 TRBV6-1 CASSRTGGSREQYF TGTGCCAGCAGTCGGACAGGGGGGTCCCGCGAGCAGTACTTC
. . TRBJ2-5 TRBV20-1 CSARGAPQETQYF TGCAGTGCTAGAGGGGCACCGCAAGAGACCCAGTACTTC
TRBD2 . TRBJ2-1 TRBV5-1 CASSLAPSGGWSSYNEQFF TGCGCCAGCAGCTTGGCCCCTAGCGGGGGCTGGAGCTCCTACAATGAGCAGTTCTTC
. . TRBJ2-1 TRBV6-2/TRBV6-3 CASSYGQGLHEQFF TGTGCCAGCAGTTACGGGCAGGGTCTACATGAGCAGTTCTTC
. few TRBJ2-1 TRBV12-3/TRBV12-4 CASSLGLAYEQFF TGTGCCAGCAGTTTAGGGCTAGCCTATGAGCAGTTCTTC
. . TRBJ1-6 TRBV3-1 CASSQVPGANSPLHF TGTGCCAGCAGCCAAGTTCCGGGGGCGAATTCACCCCTCCACTTT
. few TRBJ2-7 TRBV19 CASDSMKRYEQYF TGTGCCAGCGACTCGATGAAGAGGTACGAGCAGTACTTC
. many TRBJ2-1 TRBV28 CASCPGPVHNEQFF TGTGCCAGCTGTCCAGGGCCAGTTCACAATGAGCAGTTCTTC
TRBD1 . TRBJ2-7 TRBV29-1 CSVETGDSYEQYF TGCAGCGTTGAGACAGGGGACTCCTACGAGCAGTACTTC
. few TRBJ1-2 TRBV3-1 CASSQYSGYGYTF TGTGCCAGCAGCCAATATAGCGGGTATGGCTACACCTTC
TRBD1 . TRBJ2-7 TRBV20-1 CSARDLRQGGLYEQYF TGCAGTGCTAGAGATCTGAGACAGGGGGGACTCTACGAGCAGTACTTC
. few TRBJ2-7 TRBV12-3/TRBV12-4 CASSLSSVEYF TGTGCCAGCAGTTTATCCAGCGTTGAGTACTTC
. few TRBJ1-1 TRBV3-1 CASSHFKGLNTEAFF TGTGCCAGCAGCCACTTTAAAGGATTGAACACTGAAGCTTTCTTT
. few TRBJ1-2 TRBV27 CASASLGWDYGYTF TGTGCCAGCGCCTCCTTGGGATGGGACTATGGCTACACCTTC
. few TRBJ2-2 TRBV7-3 CASSLRSSQNTGELFF TGTGCCAGCAGCTTAAGGAGCAGCCAAAACACCGGGGAGCTGTTTTTT
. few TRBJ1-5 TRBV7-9 CASSPGGVRYPQHF TGTGCCAGCAGCCCCGGCGGGGTTAGGTACCCCCAGCATTTT
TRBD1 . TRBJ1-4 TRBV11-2 CASSTGTVEKLFF TGTGCCAGCAGCACCGGGACAGTTGAAAAACTGTTTTTT
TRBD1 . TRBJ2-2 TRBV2 CASSETGTAARPNTGELFF TGTGCCAGCAGTGAAACCGGGACAGCGGCCCGACCGAACACCGGGGAGCTGTTTTTT
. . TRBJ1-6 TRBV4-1 CASSHIPPPSDSPLHF TGCGCCAGCAGCCACATCCCTCCCCCCAGCGATTCACCCCTCCACTTT
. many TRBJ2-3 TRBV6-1 CASSRPLRSGTSTDTQYF TGTGCCAGCAGTCGCCCCCTAAGGAGTGGGACTAGCACAGATACGCAGTATTTT
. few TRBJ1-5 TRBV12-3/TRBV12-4 CASSLRRQPQHF TGTGCCAGCAGTTTAAGACGACAGCCCCAGCATTTT
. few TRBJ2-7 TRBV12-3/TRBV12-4 CASSLEGPYEQYF TGTGCCAGCAGTTTAGAGGGGCCCTACGAGCAGTACTTC
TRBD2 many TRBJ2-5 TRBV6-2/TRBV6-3 CASSSATSGDRKETQYF TGTGCCAGCAGTTCTGCGACTAGCGGGGACAGAAAAGAGACCCAGTACTTC
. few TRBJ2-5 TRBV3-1 CASGAAGAGETQYF TGTGCCAGCGGTGCGGCGGGGGCAGGAGAGACCCAGTACTTC
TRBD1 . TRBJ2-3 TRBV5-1 CASSFVGTGDTQYF TGCGCCAGCAGCTTTGTAGGGACAGGAGATACGCAGTATTTT
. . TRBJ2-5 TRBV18 CASSPQQTQYF TGTGCCAGCTCACCCCAGCAGACCCAGTACTTC
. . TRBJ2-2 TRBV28 CASSLGSWGSAAGELFF TGTGCCAGCAGTTTAGGTAGTTGGGGGAGTGCCGCCGGGGAGCTGTTTTTT
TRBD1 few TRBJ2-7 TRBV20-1 CSALGTGGDVSYEQYF TGCAGTGCCCTGGGGACAGGGGGCGACGTTTCCTACGAGCAGTACTTC
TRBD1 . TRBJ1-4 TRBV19 CASSFETGVNEKLFF TGTGCCAGTAGCTTCGAAACAGGGGTTAATGAAAAACTGTTTTTT
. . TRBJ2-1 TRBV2 CASARLIQDAYNEQFF TGTGCCAGCGCCAGACTCATTCAGGACGCTTACAATGAGCAGTTCTTC
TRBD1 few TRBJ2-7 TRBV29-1 CSGGQSYEQYF TGCAGCGGGGGACAGTCCTACGAGCAGTACTTC
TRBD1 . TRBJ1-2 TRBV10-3 CAISETGPGTGGEYGYTF TGTGCCATCAGCGAAACGGGCCCCGGGACAGGGGGCGAGTATGGCTACACCTTC
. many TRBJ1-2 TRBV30 CAWSVWGVDGYTF TGTGCCTGGAGTGTATGGGGTGTCGACGGCTACACCTTC
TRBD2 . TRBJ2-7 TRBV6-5 CASSYSASGSESYEQYF TGTGCCAGCAGTTACTCGGCTAGCGGGAGCGAATCCTACGAGCAGTACTTC
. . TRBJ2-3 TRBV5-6 CASSLQRTDTQYF TGTGCCAGCAGCTTGCAGCGAACAGATACGCAGTATTTT
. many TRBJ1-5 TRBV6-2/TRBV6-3 CATDSIDSNQPQRF TGTGCCACCGACTCGATAGATAGCAATCAGCCCCAGCGTTTT
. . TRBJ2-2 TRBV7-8 CASSPRRATGELFF TGTGCCAGCAGCCCCAGAAGGGCCACCGGGGAGCTGTTTTTT
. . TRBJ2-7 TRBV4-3 CASSQDSGTAYEQYF TGCGCCAGCAGCCAAGATTCGGGGACTGCGTACGAGCAGTACTTC
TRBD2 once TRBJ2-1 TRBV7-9 CASSPGRGSSYNEQFF TGTGCCAGCAGCCCCGGCCGCGGGAGCTCCTACAATGAGCAGTTCTTC
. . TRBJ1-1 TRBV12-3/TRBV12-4 CASSPLGLWGEAFF TGTGCCAGCAGTCCCCTGGGACTCTGGGGAGAAGCTTTCTTT
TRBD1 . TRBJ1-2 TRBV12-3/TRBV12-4 CASSLEGRGNYGYTF TGTGCCAGCAGTTTAGAGGGCAGGGGGAACTATGGCTACACCTTC
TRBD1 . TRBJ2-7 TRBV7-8 CASSSQLGTGTYEQYF TGTGCCAGCAGCTCACAGCTCGGGACAGGGACCTACGAGCAGTACTTC
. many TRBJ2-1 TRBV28 CASSWGPEQFF TGTGCCAGCAGTTGGGGGCCAGAGCAGTTCTTC